These T cell receptor beta chains were read from a single sample in a study of shared clonotypes between healthy human individuals. Profiled with immunoSEQ multiplex PCR; TCRdb holds only in-frame clones, not every one. This sample has some 630,000 clones, with around 96% found just once. Sequences were obtained from naive CD8+ T cells sorted from blood. Every receptor here comes from a woman between 25 and 40 years old in good health. CDR3s leave out the opening cysteine and the closing phenylalanine or tryptophan. The size of a clone is reported for some rows only, either as once, few or many, or as a class for expanded clones.

cdr3_aa | v_call | clone_size | j_call
ASSPLGVTPLNTEAF | TRBV7-9 | once | TRBJ1-1
ASSPTGGIWTNEKLF | TRBV27 | once | TRBJ1-4
ASSVAGGRYEQY | TRBV9 | - | TRBJ2-7
ASSITTSVAKNIQY | TRBV19 | once | TRBJ2-4
SVDSVRQRGSTDTQY | TRBV29-1 | - | TRBJ2-3
ASSLAGFGFDIQY | TRBV11-2 | - | TRBJ2-4
ASSANILAGVTDTQY | TRBV2 | - | TRBJ2-3
ASSFDGTSYEQY | TRBV5-5 | - | TRBJ2-7
ASSPRPDSGSETQY | TRBV5-6 | - | TRBJ2-5
ASRLLTDPFSYEQY | TRBV2 | - | -
ASSVQSGTGSFEQY | TRBV11-2 | - | TRBJ2-7
AISASVGYSYNEQF | TRBV10-3 | - | TRBJ2-1
ASSYSTGNTEAF | TRBV6-5 | - | TRBJ1-1
ASSRQGWTEAF | TRBV6-5 | - | TRBJ1-1
ASGPGGGVGEQF | TRBV12-5 | - | TRBJ2-1
ASSPSGSEAGNTIY | TRBV9 | once | TRBJ1-3
ASSVGGGRGTGELF | TRBV9 | - | TRBJ2-2
ASSHRSVPTDTQY | TRBV27 | - | TRBJ2-3
ASSRGLQGYEQY | TRBV5-4 | - | TRBJ2-7
ASSLDRGLSYEQY | TRBV5-1 | - | TRBJ2-7
ASSFMVLGAGELF | TRBV28 | - | TRBJ2-2
ASSFYGTGLEQY | TRBV13 | once | TRBJ2-7
ASSFRGAPPDGYT | TRBV27 | - | TRBJ1-2
ASSLGGPETQY | TRBV28 | - | TRBJ2-5
ASSLGQPSSYEQY | TRBV2 | - | TRBJ2-7
ASSIWGLGSGDEQY | TRBV19 | - | TRBJ2-7
ASSLSALAENTGELF | TRBV27 | - | TRBJ2-2
ASTQGPGYGQY | TRBV7-9 | once | TRBJ2-7
ASSLGTEYYEQY | TRBV11-2 | - | TRBJ2-7
ASSLPGSSYEQY | TRBV28 | - | TRBJ2-7
ASGRAGAGIYEQY | TRBV27 | - | TRBJ2-7
ASSIGTYNQPQH | TRBV19 | - | TRBJ1-5
ASSHGRNNYGYT | TRBV27 | few | TRBJ1-2
ASTKGGTEAF | TRBV13 | - | TRBJ1-1
ASSNGDREDQPQH | TRBV21-1 | - | TRBJ1-5
ASSLWSSRRTDTQY | TRBV28 | - | TRBJ2-3
ATSSTTYNEQF | TRBV28 | - | TRBJ2-1
ASSLRPSWDEQY | TRBV5-1 | - | TRBJ2-7
ASSTKDRFAYGYT | TRBV5-4 | - | TRBJ1-2
ASSYSIGGPIEY | TRBV6-5 | - | TRBJ2-7
ASSLAVRLSSYEQY | TRBV11-3 | - | TRBJ2-7
ASNAANTGELF | TRBV25-1 | - | TRBJ2-2
ASSQGVGLWDTQY | TRBV4-1 | - | TRBJ2-3
ASSPLAGGPYEQY | TRBV10-1 | once | TRBJ2-7
ASSWGLAGDNEQF | TRBV27 | - | TRBJ2-1
ASSYLGNGELF | TRBV6-6 | - | TRBJ2-2
ASSDRNTEAF | TRBV4-1 | - | TRBJ1-1
ASSFLDVLNTEAF | TRBV27 | - | TRBJ1-1